A selection of T cell receptor beta chains follows, all from one sample in a study of cytomegalovirus exposure and HLA in healthy donors. Clones were read by immunoSEQ multiplex PCR, and TCRdb kept only the in-frame ones, dropping some. The sample lists some 140,000 clones, around 75% occurring once. The material sequenced was PBMCs. Receptors originate from a young man in good health and CMV-seropositive. The CDR3 runs from the conserved cysteine through the conserved F or W. Fields, in order: V gene, J gene, clone size, D gene, CDR3 protein, CDR3 DNA. D genes are given only for firm matches. The listing skips clone size in some rows; elsewhere it reads once, few, many or a size class.

TRBV14	TRBJ2-3	.	TRBD2	CASSQDGGATDTQYF	TGTGCCAGCAGCCAAGACGGGGGGGCCACAGATACGCAGTATTTT
TRBV5-1	TRBJ2-7	.	TRBD2	CASRGTSGGTRQYF	TGCGCCAGCAGAGGGACTAGCGGGGGCACGCGGCAGTACTTC
TRBV7-9	TRBJ2-7	.	.	CASSGPSGLTYEQYF	TGTGCCAGCAGCGGACCCAGCGGGCTAACCTACGAGCAGTACTTC
TRBV28	TRBJ1-2	.	TRBD1	CASSSQGVGYGYTF	TGTGCCAGCAGTTCCCAGGGGGTTGGCTATGGCTACACCTTC
TRBV5-4	TRBJ2-2	.	TRBD2	CASSPGLASPGELFF	TGTGCCAGCAGCCCGGGACTAGCGAGTCCCGGGGAGCTGTTTTTT
TRBV6-1	TRBJ1-2	.	.	CASSEPEAPGRGYTF	TGTGCCAGCAGTGAACCGGAGGCTCCAGGCCGGGGCTACACCTTC
TRBV5-6	TRBJ1-2	.	.	CASSLQGPRGYTF	TGTGCCAGCAGCCTCCAGGGGCCGAGAGGCTACACCTTC
TRBV5-1	TRBJ2-1	.	.	CASSLVGLNYNEQFF	TGCGCCAGCAGCTTGGTCGGACTTAACTACAATGAGCAGTTCTTC
TRBV27	TRBJ2-1	.	TRBD2	CASTVAGGYNEQFF	TGTGCCAGCACTGTTGCGGGAGGGTACAATGAGCAGTTCTTC
TRBV7-2	TRBJ1-1	once	TRBD1	CASSLGRGRRTEAFF	TGTGCCAGCAGCTTAGGGAGGGGGCGGAGAACTGAAGCTTTCTTT
TRBV7-2	TRBJ1-2	few	TRBD1	CASSLRDRGVLMQGYTF	TGTGCCAGCAGCTTGAGGGACAGGGGCGTTTTGATGCAGGGCTACACCTTC
TRBV23-1	TRBJ2-3	.	TRBD1	CASSQGQDTNLDTDTQYF	TGCGCCAGCAGTCAGGGACAGGATACCAATTTAGACACAGATACGCAGTATTTT
TRBV6-1	TRBJ2-5	.	.	CASIEDRVFGETQYF	TGTGCCAGCATTGAGGACAGAGTTTTTGGAGAGACCCAGTACTTC
TRBV19	TRBJ1-5	.	TRBD1	CASSKQGVQPQHF	TGTGCCAGTAGTAAACAGGGGGTTCAGCCCCAGCATTTT
TRBV5-6	TRBJ2-7	.	TRBD1	CASSLGQGVSYEQYF	TGTGCCAGCAGCTTGGGACAGGGGGTTTCCTACGAGCAGTACTTC